These T cell receptor beta chains were read from a single sample in a study of T cells in Graves' hyperthyroidism and ophthalmopathy. TCRdb reprocessed the multiplex PCR reads with MiXCR, giving one entry per CDR3 protein. The data contain 550,000 to 650,000 distinct CDR3 sequences, 14% of them singletons. The sequenced sample consisted of blood. These receptors all come from a woman between 40 and 55 years old with Graves' hyperthyroidism. Both conserved end residues are part of each CDR3. D genes are given only for firm matches. The size field is filled for only some rows; it gives once, few, many or a size class.

abundance | j_gene | v_gene | d_gene | CDR3aa | CDR3nt
many | TRBJ1-3 | TRBV28 | NA | CASSGSPGNTIYF | TGTGCCAGCAGTGGGAGTCCTGGAAACACCATATATTTT
many | TRBJ2-7 | TRBV5-6 | NA | CASSLQGSFLYEQYF | TGTGCCAGCAGCTTGCAAGGAAGCTTTCTCTACGAGCAGTACTTC
many | TRBJ2-2 | TRBV3-1 | NA | CASSQAGATGELFF | TGTGCCAGCAGCCAAGCGGGGGCCACCGGGGAGCTGTTTTTT
NA | TRBJ2-1 | TRBV19 | NA | CASSIDLTGISYNEQFF | TGTGCCAGTAGTATAGATCTTACAGGGATATCCTACAATGAGCAGTTCTTC
many | TRBJ2-5 | TRBV2 | NA | CASSEGVEQETQYF | TGTGCCAGCAGTGAAGGGGTTGAGCAAGAGACCCAGTACTTC
many | TRBJ2-3 | TRBV11-2 | NA | CASSFVLVAESTDTQYF | TGTGCCAGCAGCTTCGTTTTGGTAGCAGAAAGCACAGATACGCAGTATTTT
many | TRBJ2-1 | TRBV28 | TRBD2 | CASRPRAGGSDEQFF | TGTGCCAGCAGGCCTAGAGCGGGAGGGAGCGATGAGCAGTTCTTC
many | TRBJ1-1 | TRBV27 | NA | CASSPAGLRGGTEAFF | TGTGCCAGCAGTCCTGCTGGGCTTAGAGGTGGGACTGAAGCTTTCTTT
NA | TRBJ2-5 | TRBV20-1 | NA | CSARDQRAQYF | TGCAGTGCTAGAGACCAACGGGCCCAGTACTTC
few | TRBJ2-7 | TRBV19 | NA | CASSIAAGTRNYEQYF | TGTGCCAGTAGTATAGCAGCCGGGACCAGAAATTACGAGCAGTACTTC
many | TRBJ1-2 | TRBV9 | NA | CASSPSEHYGYTF | TGTGCCAGCAGCCCCTCTGAGCACTATGGCTACACCTTC
many | TRBJ2-7 | TRBV2 | TRBD2 | CASKPRAGGEQYF | TGTGCCAGCAAACCCAGGGCGGGGGGCGAGCAGTACTTC
few | TRBJ2-3 | TRBV20-1 | TRBD2 | CSAAGLAGPSSTDTQYF | TGCAGTGCTGCCGGACTAGCGGGACCCTCTAGCACAGATACGCAGTATTTT
few | TRBJ2-1 | TRBV19 | NA | CASSIDHGQSAYNEQFF | TGTGCCAGTAGTATAGATCATGGCCAAAGCGCCTACAATGAGCAGTTCTTC
NA | TRBJ2-2 | TRBV29-1 | NA | CSGFGRETGELFF | TGCAGCGGGTTTGGCAGGGAAACCGGGGAGCTGTTTTTT
few | TRBJ2-3 | TRBV27 | TRBD2 | CASSSLAGGPLTDTQYF | TGTGCCAGCAGTTCGCTAGCGGGAGGCCCCCTCACAGATACGCAGTATTTT
many | TRBJ1-2 | TRBV6-1 | TRBD1 | CASSWTGDRNYGYTF | TGTGCCAGCAGTTGGACAGGGGACCGTAACTATGGCTACACCTTC
many | TRBJ2-7 | TRBV5-1 | NA | CASSHSPGSSYEQYF | TGCGCCAGCAGCCACTCCCCGGGATCCAGCTACGAGCAGTACTTC
many | TRBJ2-4 | TRBV30 | NA | CAWSGLVFQYF | TGTGCCTGGAGTGGACTGGTTTTTCAGTACTTC
many | TRBJ2-7 | TRBV7-2 | TRBD2 | CASSQTPAGVYEQYF | TGTGCCAGCAGCCAAACCCCAGCGGGAGTATACGAGCAGTACTTC
few | TRBJ2-5 | TRBV28 | NA | CASSFSNQETQYF | TGTGCCAGCAGTTTTAGTAACCAAGAGACCCAGTACTTC
many | TRBJ2-7 | TRBV6-1 | NA | CASSEAPARYEQYF | TGTGCCAGCAGTGAAGCGCCAGCGCGGTACGAGCAGTACTTC
many | TRBJ2-1 | TRBV3-1 | NA | CASSQLYNEQFF | TGTGCCAGCAGCCAATTATACAATGAGCAGTTCTTC
many | TRBJ2-1 | TRBV5-1 | TRBD2 | CASSQTSGPYNEQFF | TGCGCCAGCAGCCAAACTAGCGGGCCCTACAATGAGCAGTTCTTC
many | TRBJ2-3 | TRBV12-3/TRBV12-4 | NA | CASSRGTSTDTQYF | TGTGCCAGCAGTAGGGGGACCAGCACAGATACGCAGTATTTT
NA | TRBJ2-1 | TRBV3-1 | NA | CASSPDTVLNEQFF | TGTGCCAGCAGCCCCGACACGGTCCTCAATGAGCAGTTCTTC
NA | TRBJ2-7 | TRBV5-4 | TRBD1 | CASSSDQTGNEQYF | TGTGCCAGCAGCTCTGACCAGACAGGGAACGAGCAGTACTTC
many | TRBJ2-5 | TRBV30 | TRBD1 | CAWSVFGQGDETQYF | TGTGCCTGGAGTGTATTCGGGCAGGGGGATGAGACCCAGTACTTC
many | TRBJ2-4 | TRBV11-2 | NA | CASSLAVLAKNIQYF | TGTGCCAGCAGCTTAGCGGTACTAGCCAAAAACATTCAGTACTTC